This TCR beta chain was captured by sequencing in a study of blood T cell repertoires in COVID-19. The wider study: PBMCs, B-cell-depleted T cells, or T cells were the source of the cDNA or gDNA that made up the material.

Trimming left V 3 bases short and J 5 bases short, with 11 bases between. The CDR3 consists of 13 residues. Germline lookup yields CDR1 SGHRS and CDR2 YFSETQ. How the authors handled the data: From reference gene primer amplification, estimates of nucleated cell counts were derived. Some clones are missing from TCRdb's copy, which holds only in-frame ones; the method was immunoSEQ multiplex PCR. V and J calls and clone size come straight from that table; D and trimming were deduced from the DNA. The repertoire consists of about 280,000 clones, with 70% to 90% occurring once and the leading ten covering about 11%.

The rearrangement joins TRBV5-1 to TRBJ2-5, with TRBD2 as a possible D gene (6 bases). This clonotype was sampled from a woman aged 70-85 years with acute or convalescent COVID-19. Source material: peripheral blood. Written as DNA, the CDR3 is TGCGCCAGCAGCTCTGGAGGGGTCGAGACCCAGTACTTC. The encoded protein is CASSSGGVETQYF. Full variable domain (outside the CDR3, taken from reference TRBV5-1 and TRBJ2-5): KAGVTQTPRYLIKTRGQQVTLSCSPISGHRSVSWYQQTPGQGLQFLFEYFSETQRNKGNFPGRFSGRQFSNSRSEMNVSTLELGDSALYLCASSSGGVETQYFGPGTRLLVL.